The 24 T cell receptor beta chains below all came from one sample that was sequenced in a study of regulatory T cells in long-lasting Graves disease. Construction of the TCR beta libraries employed iRepertoire HTBI primers in conjunction with Arm-PCR of CDR3 regions. TCRdb ran MiXCR on the multiplex PCR reads and lists one entry per CDR3 protein. The table lists 400,000 to 500,000 distinct CDR3 sequences, 21% of them singletons, with around an eighth in the top ten. As for time point: persistent/refractory GD, antithyroid drugs over 5 years with positive TRAb. Making the TCR library involved RNA that had been extracted from PBMCs. The sequencing here drew on peripheral blood mononuclear cells (PBMCs), taken when the disease was refractory, from a patient treated with antithyroid drugs. All receptors come from a female donor with Graves disease.

The V gene is TRBV27, the J gene TRBJ2-7; 9 positions agree with TRBD2. This CDR3 is built from 20 residues. Trimming cost V 2 bases and J 4 bases; bases outside gene matches: 21. Per germline, CDR1 MNHEY and CDR2 SMNVEV (reference sequence). The DNA of the CDR3 is TGTGCCAGCAGTTTAAAGCGGTCTATTCTAGCGGGACAGCAACAATACGAGCAGTACTTC. Its protein is CASSLKRSILAGQQQYEQYF.

This clonotype was seen only a few times. The V gene is TRBV20-1, the J gene TRBJ2-4; 8 bases map to TRBD1. CDR3 length: 17 residues. Germline CDR1 reads DFQATT; CDR2 reads SNEGSKA (reference sequence). Trimming took 0 bases from V and 1 from J; bases not matched to a gene: 8. The CDR3 DNA is TGCAGTGCTAGAGATCGACAGGGGTGGGGGGCCAAAAACATTCAGTACTTC. Its protein is CSARDRQGWGAKNIQYF.

The chain combines TRBV2 with TRBJ2-1, with D perhaps given as TRBD1 or TRBD2 (6 bases each). V lost 2 bases to trimming and J lost 2 bases, with 10 bases between them. The germline V gene encodes CDR1 SNHLY and CDR2 FYNNEI. The CDR3 has 15 amino acids. The CDR3 DNA is TGTGCCAGCAGTGAAAAGGGGGGCGCCTACAATGAGCAGTTCTTC. Residues: CASSEKGGAYNEQFF.

This clonotype was recorded at least ten times. This sequence joins TRBV12-3 or TRBV12-4 and TRBJ2-5; tentatively, D is TRBD1 or TRBD2 (5 bases each). The CDR3 runs 13 residues. Trimming stripped 6 bases from V and 2 bases from J, with 10 bases between. The CDR3 reads CASSSGRQETQYF. CDR3 bases: TGTGCCAGCAGCTCGGGACGGCAAGAGACCCAGTACTTC.

This chain joins TRBV20-1 and TRBJ2-2; 8 bases agree with TRBD2. Looked up from germline, CDR1 is DFQATT and CDR2 is SNEGSKA (reference sequence). The length of the CDR3 is 17 residues. V trimming: 0 bases; J trimming: 8 bases; junction bases outside the gene matches: 14. CDR3 sequence (DNA): TGCAGTGCTAGAGATTTTAGAAGGAGCGGGAGTACTGGGGAGCTGTTTTTT. Its translation is CSARDFRRSGSTGELFF.

V is TRBV10-3 and J is TRBJ1-3, with a possible D match to TRBD1 (5 bases). In germline, CDR1 is ENHRY, CDR2 SYGVKD. The CDR3 loop spans 14 amino acids. Trimming left V 11 bases short and J 0 bases short, with 14 bases between. The CDR3 DNA sequence: TGTGCCTACCGCCCCGGGGGCTCTGGAAACACCATATATTTT. Residues: CAYRPGGSGNTIYF.

This clonotype was observed at least ten times. V usage is TRBV12-3 or TRBV12-4 and J usage is TRBJ2-2, with 8 positions matching TRBD1. The ends lost 4 bases at V and 2 bases at J; junction bases unmatched: 9. The CDR3 covers 17 residues. CDR3 sequence reads: CASSSLGQGFNTGELFF. CDR3 DNA sequence: TGTGCCAGCAGTTCCCTAGGACAGGGTTTTAACACCGGGGAGCTGTTTTTT.

The table lists this clonotype with many counts. The chain recombines TRBV6-1 with TRBJ2-7; the match to TRBD2 covers 8 bases. The germline V gene encodes CDR1 MNHNS and CDR2 SASEGT. Losses at the gene ends were 4 bases for V and 4 bases for J; bases not matched to a gene: 9. This CDR3 is built from 15 residues. CDR3 sequence reads: CASSASSGSPYEQYF. CDR3 nucleotides: TGTGCCAGCAGTGCCTCTAGCGGGTCCCCTTACGAGCAGTACTTC.

V is TRBV9 and J is TRBJ2-7; D tentatively reads TRBD1 or TRBD2 (6 bases each). V was pared by 3 bases and J by 12 bases, with 19 bases between. From germline, CDR1 is SGDLS and CDR2 YYNGEE. The CDR3 extends over 13 amino acids. CDR3 sequence: CASSAGVGGTLYF. The CDR3 bases are TGTGCCAGCAGCGCGGGGGTAGGGGGGACACTGTACTTC.

This clonotype was counted between two and nine times. CDR3 residues: CASSLNGAQYF. In nucleotides, the CDR3 is TGTGCCAGCAGCTTGAACGGTGCGCAGTACTTC. The chain recombines TRBV5-4 with TRBJ2-7; no clear D. The germline V and J ends were trimmed by 1 base and 9 bases, with 8 bases remaining between them. Germline CDR1 reads SGHNT; CDR2 reads YYREEE (reference sequence). This CDR3 spans 11 amino acids.

This rearrangement joins TRBV6-1 to TRBJ1-1, with D possibly matching TRBD1 (5 bases). Germline V gene sequence: CDR1 MNHNS, CDR2 SASEGT. V was shortened by 6 bases and J by 11 bases, with 10 bases between the two germline ends. The CDR3 is made up of 10 amino acids. CDR3 in DNA: TGTGCCAGCAGGGGGGTCGATGCTTTCTTT. Translated, it gives CASRGVDAFF.

This clonotype was seen many times. The rearrangement uses TRBV27 and TRBJ1-1, with no clear D. The CDR3 contains 17 residues. Trimming removed 5 bases at V and 1 base at J, with 20 bases between. Germline-derived CDR1 and CDR2 are MNHEY and SMNVEV (reference sequence). The CDR3 is CASSPSLHQEANTEAFF. The DNA of the CDR3 is TGTGCCAGCAGTCCATCTTTACACCAGGAAGCGAACACTGAAGCTTTCTTT.

As regards this clonotype: This may come from a read error, since a much larger clone is one base off. Given the absence of the conserved phenylalanine or tryptophan at the CDR3 end, a read error is likely. The V call is TRBV28, the J call TRBJ1-4, with D uncertain. The assigned J gene may be wrong: the sequence end matches TRBJ1-6 better. Germline CDR1 reads MDHEN; CDR2 reads SYDVKM. The CDR3 extends over 15 amino acids. DNA of the CDR3: TGTGCCAGCAGTTTAACCAGTTGGTCTGGATTGTCCCTCCACCTT. Protein: CASSLTSWSGLSLHL.

The table lists this clonotype with many counts. The V gene is TRBV28, the J gene TRBJ2-7; TRBD2 matches at 7 bases. In germline, CDR1 is MDHEN, CDR2 SYDVKM. The trim removed 5 bases at V and 0 bases at J, leaving 4 bases unmatched. The CDR3 has 14 amino acids. Here the CDR3 reads CASSAGGNSYEQYF. DNA for the CDR3: TGTGCCAGCAGTGCCGGGGGGAACTCCTACGAGCAGTACTTC. The full variable domain, in which reference TRBV28 and TRBJ2-7 provide the parts outside the CDR3, is DVKVTQSSRYLVKRTGEKVFLECVQDMDHENMFWYRQDPGLGLRLIYFSYDVKMKEKGDIPEGYSVSREKKERFSLILESASTNQTSMYLCASSAGGNSYEQYFGPGTRLTVT.

This clonotype occurred many times. This CDR3 is CASSLAAGLDYGYTF. CDR3 DNA: TGTGCCAGCAGCTTAGCTGCAGGGTTGGACTATGGCTACACCTTC. The chain employs TRBV11-2 and TRBJ1-2; D is possibly TRBD1 (5 bases). The CDR3 totals 15 residues. Trimming took off 1 base at V and 3 bases at J, with 12 bases between the two ends. Looked up from germline, CDR1 is SGHAT and CDR2 is FQNNGV.

This clonotype showed up just a few times. This chain links TRBV24-1 with TRBJ2-4; TRBD2 matches 12 bases. The CDR3 has 17 amino acids. With 4 bases clipped from V and 4 bases from J, the junction kept 7 bases outside the gene matches. In germline, CDR1 is KGHDR, CDR2 SFDVKD. CDR3 bases: TGTGCCACCAGTGACTCGGGACTAGCGGGCGAAAAAAACATTCAGTACTTC. Protein product: CATSDSGLAGEKNIQYF.

This clonotype was counted only a few times. The chain couples TRBV20-1 to TRBJ2-7; the match to TRBD2 covers 8 bases. V lost 1 base and J lost 5; bases outside the gene matches: 7. Germline V gene data show CDR1 as DFQATT and CDR2 as SNEGSKA (reference sequence). There are 14 residues in the CDR3. The CDR3 DNA reads TGCAGTGCTAGAGTCCCCAGCGGGAGCGACGAGCAGTACTTC. As protein: CSARVPSGSDEQYF.

As to this clonotype: Possible read error: a much larger clone is one base away. This rearrangement joins TRBV27 to TRBJ1-2, with D possibly matching TRBD1 (6 bases). V was trimmed by 7 bases and J by 3 bases, leaving 12 bases between them. The CDR3 loop spans 13 amino acids. CDR1 is MNHEY, CDR2 SMNVEV, per germline (reference sequence). The DNA for the CDR3 is TGTGCCAGCAAAACAGAGGGGGACTATGGCTACACCTTC. Translation gives CASKTEGDYGYTF.

The chain uses TRBV9 and TRBJ2-7, with 7 nucleotides matching TRBD2. J was trimmed by 2 bases and V by 3 bases; bases with no gene match: 11. Germline CDR1 and CDR2: SGDLS and YYNGEE. The CDR3 covers 16 residues. The CDR3 DNA follows: TGTGCCAGCAGCGACGATCCCGGGACTACAACCTACGAGCAGTACTTC. It yields the protein CASSDDPGTTTYEQYF. Full variable domain (rest looked up from reference TRBV9 and TRBJ2-7): DSGVTQTPKHLITATGQRVTLRCSPRSGDLSVYWYQQSLDQGLQFLIQYYNGEERAKGNILERFSAQQFPDLHSELNLSSLELGDSALYFCASSDDPGTTTYEQYFGPGTRLTVT.

The gene calls are TRBV29-1 and TRBJ1-5; TRBD1 aligns across 7 bases. The germline V gene encodes CDR1 SQVTM and CDR2 ANQGSEA. V gave up 4 bases and J gave up 3 bases; unmatched junction bases: 6. The CDR3 sequence is 14 residues long. CDR3 nucleotides: TGCAGCGTTGTGGAACAGGGGATCAATCAGCCCCAGCATTTT. It specifies CSVVEQGINQPQHF.

This clonotype has just a few counts. This chain's CDR3 is CASSHSQPGTEAFF. The CDR3, as DNA: TGCGCCAGCAGCCACTCCCAGCCAGGGACTGAAGCTTTCTTT. The rearrangement joins TRBV5-1 to TRBJ1-1, with D possibly being TRBD1 (5 bases). V shed 4 bases and J shed 5 bases, with 15 bases lying between them. Germline V gives CDR1 SGHRS, CDR2 YFSETQ. The CDR3 consists of 14 residues. Drawing the rest from reference TRBV5-1 and TRBJ1-1, the complete variable domain is KAGVTQTPRYLIKTRGQQVTLSCSPISGHRSVSWYQQTPGQGLQFLFEYFSETQRNKGNFPGRFSGRQFSNSRSEMNVSTLELGDSALYLCASSHSQPGTEAFFGQGTRLTVV.

This clonotype was recorded at least ten times. J is TRBJ2-7 and V is TRBV27; D ambiguous. The length of the CDR3 is 14 residues. Germline lookup yields CDR1 MNHEY and CDR2 SMNVEV (reference sequence). V was clipped by 6 bases and J by 4 bases, with 16 bases between them. The CDR3 protein is CASSSRGTLYEQYF. As DNA, the CDR3 is TGTGCCAGCAGCTCCAGAGGAACCCTGTACGAGCAGTACTTC.

The chain links TRBV5-1 to TRBJ2-5; no reliable D call. The CDR3 has 13 amino acids. Germline V lookup: CDR1 SGHRS, CDR2 YFSETQ. The V end was cut by 0 bases, the J end by 5 bases, with 8 bases between. The CDR3 DNA sequence: TGCGCCAGCAGCTTGGACAGTTGGGAGACCCAGTACTTC. Protein: CASSLDSWETQYF.

This clonotype was seen at least ten times. At one end, the junction sequence differs from germline, possibly due to a read error. V and J are TRBV28 and TRBJ2-7; 10 nucleotides match TRBD2. Germline values: CDR1 MDHEN, CDR2 SYDVKM. This CDR3 spans 14 amino acids. CDR3 region: CASSLTGTSELRNF. Here the CDR3 DNA reads TGTGCCAGCAGTCTGACCGGGACTAGCGAATTAAGGAACTTC.